This T cell receptor beta chain was observed in a study of shared clonotypes between healthy human individuals. Whole-study findings and limits: The study drew on few donors, limiting represented genetic and exposure-history diversity.

About this clone: The antigen remains undetermined. The identical CDR3 is also encoded by other nucleotide sequences in the sample.

The data were produced by immunoSEQ multiplex PCR, yet TCRdb's version contains in-frame clones alone and is incomplete. The repertoire consists of some 2.4 million clones, with 90% to 95% occurring once and the leading ten covering 0.36%. Trimming cost V 4 bases and J 0 bases, with 8 bases left between them. Germline V gene data show CDR1 as SNHLY and CDR2 as FYNNEI. This CDR3 contains 14 residues. Source material: naive CD4+ T cells from PBMCs. Subset indicated: CD45RA+ positively selected. The TCR sequence derives from a man aged 18 to 35 in good health. Some clones in this sample may be carry-over from other donors' samples. V usage is TRBV2 and J usage is TRBJ2-3; no reliable D call. CDR3 DNA: TGTGCCAGCAGTGCGCGAACTAGCACAGATACGCAGTATTTT. It is translated as CASSARTSTDTQYF. Variable domain in full (rest from reference TRBV2 and TRBJ2-3): EPEVTQTPSHQVTQMGQEVILRCVPISNHLYFYWYRQILGQKVEFLVSFYNNEISEKSEIFDDQFSVERPDGSNFTLKIRSTKLEDSAMYFCASSARTSTDTQYFGPGTRLTVL.